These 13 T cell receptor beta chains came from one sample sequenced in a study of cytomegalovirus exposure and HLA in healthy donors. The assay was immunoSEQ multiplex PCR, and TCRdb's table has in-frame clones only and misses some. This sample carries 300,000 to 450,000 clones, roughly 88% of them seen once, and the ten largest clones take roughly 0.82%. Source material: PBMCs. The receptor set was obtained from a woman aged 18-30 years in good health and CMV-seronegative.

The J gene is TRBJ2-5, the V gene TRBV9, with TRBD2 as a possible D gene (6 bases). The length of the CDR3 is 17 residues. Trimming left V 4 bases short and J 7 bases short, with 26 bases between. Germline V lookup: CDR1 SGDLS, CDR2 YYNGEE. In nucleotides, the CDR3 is TGTGCCAGCAGCCCGAGTCGGGGACTGGGCCTCGATGGGACCCAGTACTTC. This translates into CASSPSRGLGLDGTQYF.

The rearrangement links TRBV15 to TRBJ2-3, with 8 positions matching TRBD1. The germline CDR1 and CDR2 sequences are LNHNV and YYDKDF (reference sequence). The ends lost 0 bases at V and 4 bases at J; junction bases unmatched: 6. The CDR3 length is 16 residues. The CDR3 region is CATSRDSYRGADTQYF. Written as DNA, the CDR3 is TGTGCCACCAGCAGAGATAGTTACAGGGGGGCAGATACGCAGTATTTT.

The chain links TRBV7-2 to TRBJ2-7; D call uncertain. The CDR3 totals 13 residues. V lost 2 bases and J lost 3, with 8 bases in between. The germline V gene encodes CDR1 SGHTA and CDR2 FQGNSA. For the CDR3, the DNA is TGTGCCAGCAGCTTAAACCGACTCTACGAGCAGTACTTC. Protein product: CASSLNRLYEQYF.

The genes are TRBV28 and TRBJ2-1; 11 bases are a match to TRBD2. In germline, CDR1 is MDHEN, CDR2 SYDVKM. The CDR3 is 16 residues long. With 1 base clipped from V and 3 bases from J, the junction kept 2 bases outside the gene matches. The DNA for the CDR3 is TGTGCCAGCAGTTTATTGACTAGCGGGAACTACAATGAGCAGTTCTTC. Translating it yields CASSLLTSGNYNEQFF.

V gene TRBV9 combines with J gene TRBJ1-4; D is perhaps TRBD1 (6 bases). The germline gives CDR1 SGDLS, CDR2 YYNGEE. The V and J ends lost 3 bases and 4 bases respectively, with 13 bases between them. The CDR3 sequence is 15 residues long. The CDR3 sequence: CASSATGSDNEKLFF. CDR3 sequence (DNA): TGTGCCAGCAGCGCAACAGGGTCAGATAATGAAAAACTGTTTTTT.

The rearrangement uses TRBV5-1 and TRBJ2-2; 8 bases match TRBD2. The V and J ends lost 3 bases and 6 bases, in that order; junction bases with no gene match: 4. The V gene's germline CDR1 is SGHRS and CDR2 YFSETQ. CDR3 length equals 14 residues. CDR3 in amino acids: CASSSDGGAGELFF. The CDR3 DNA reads TGCGCCAGCAGCTCAGACGGGGGGGCCGGGGAGCTGTTTTTT.

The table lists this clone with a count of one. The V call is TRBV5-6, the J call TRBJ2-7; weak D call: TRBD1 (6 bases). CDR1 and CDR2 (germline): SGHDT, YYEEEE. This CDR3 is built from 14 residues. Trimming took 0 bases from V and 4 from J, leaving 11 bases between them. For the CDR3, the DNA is TGTGCCAGCAGCTTGGCCGGGACACATTACGAGCAGTACTTC. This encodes CASSLAGTHYEQYF.

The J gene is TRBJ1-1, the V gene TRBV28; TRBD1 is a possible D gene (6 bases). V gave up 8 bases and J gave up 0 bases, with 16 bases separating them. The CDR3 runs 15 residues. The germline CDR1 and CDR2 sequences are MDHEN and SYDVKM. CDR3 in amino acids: CASRGEQGLNTEAFF. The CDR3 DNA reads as TGTGCCAGCCGGGGGGAACAGGGCCTGAACACTGAAGCTTTCTTT.

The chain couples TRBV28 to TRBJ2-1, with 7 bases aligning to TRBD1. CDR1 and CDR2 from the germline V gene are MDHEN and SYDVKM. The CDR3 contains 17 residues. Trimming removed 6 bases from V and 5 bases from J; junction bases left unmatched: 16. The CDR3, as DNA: TGTGCCAGCAGCCGAACTCCCTGGGGGACAGCAGACAATGAGCAGTTCTTC. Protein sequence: CASSRTPWGTADNEQFF.

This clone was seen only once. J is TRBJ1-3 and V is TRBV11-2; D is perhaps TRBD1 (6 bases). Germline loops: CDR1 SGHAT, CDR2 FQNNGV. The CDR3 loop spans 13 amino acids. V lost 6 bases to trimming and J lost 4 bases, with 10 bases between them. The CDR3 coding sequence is TGTGCCAGCAGTTACGACAGGGGAAACACCATATATTTT. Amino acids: CASSYDRGNTIYF. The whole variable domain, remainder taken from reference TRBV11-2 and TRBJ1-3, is EAGVAQSPRYKIIEKRQSVAFWCNPISGHATLYWYQQILGQGPKLLIQFQNNGVVDDSQLPKDRFSAERLKGVDSTLKIQPAKLEDSAVYLCASSYDRGNTIYFGEGSWLTVV.

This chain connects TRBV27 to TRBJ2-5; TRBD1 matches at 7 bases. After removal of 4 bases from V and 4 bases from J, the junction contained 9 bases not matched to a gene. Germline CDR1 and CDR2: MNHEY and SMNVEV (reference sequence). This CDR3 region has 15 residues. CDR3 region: CASSSIQGSGETQYF. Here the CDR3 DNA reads TGTGCCAGCAGTTCGATACAGGGGAGTGGAGAGACCCAGTACTTC.

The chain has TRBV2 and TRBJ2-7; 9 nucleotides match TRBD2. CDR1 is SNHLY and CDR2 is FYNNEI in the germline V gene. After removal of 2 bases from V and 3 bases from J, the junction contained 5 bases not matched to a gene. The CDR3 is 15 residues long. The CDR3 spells CASSEWREGRYEQYF. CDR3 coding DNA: TGTGCCAGCAGTGAATGGCGGGAGGGTCGCTACGAGCAGTACTTC.

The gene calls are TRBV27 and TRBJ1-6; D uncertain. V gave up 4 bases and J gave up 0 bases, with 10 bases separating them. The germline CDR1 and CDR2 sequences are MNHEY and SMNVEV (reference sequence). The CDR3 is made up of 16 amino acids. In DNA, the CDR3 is TGTGCCAGCAGTTATAAATTGAGCTCCTATAATTCACCCCTCCACTTT. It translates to CASSYKLSSYNSPLHF.